Reported below is one TCR beta chain. Its specificity is not known. This specimen comes from a study of OX40 agonist ivuxolimab in advanced cancers. Study in general: Dose-escalation patients suffered from hepatocellular carcinoma, melanoma, renal cell or head and neck cancer. Study results and caveats: Determination of antigen specificity was not performed for the expanded peripheral T cells. Among the lowest peripheral clonal expansion occurred in 0.1-3.0 mg/kg partial responders.

Measured with immunoSEQ multiplex PCR; TCRdb has only the in-frame clones, and not every one. In the table there are approximately 74,000 clones, around four fifths of which are singletons. The CDR3 consists of 14 residues. The germline V gene encodes CDR1 SGHDT and CDR2 YYEEEE. Trimming left V 3 bases short and J 5 bases short, with 13 bases between. V and J are TRBV5-6 and TRBJ2-3; D possibly uses TRBD1 or TRBD2 (5 bases each). The clonotype comes from an adult with an advanced solid tumor such as melanoma, head and neck, liver or kidney cancer. Specimen: CD4+ or CD8+ T cells sorted from blood, collected in a trial of the OX40 agonist ivuxolimab. In DNA, the CDR3 is TGTGCCAGCAGCTGGGTCGGGGCTGGAGATACGCAGTATTTT. Encoded protein: CASSWVGAGDTQYF.